The clone carrying this TCR beta chain was observed at least ten times. What it binds is not known. These data are taken from a study of regulatory T cells in long-lasting Graves disease. Study conclusions and caveats: With persistent disease, TRBV28, TRBJ1-2 and TRBJ2-5 were the favored segments. Study of thyroid tissue was not done, with only peripheral blood studied.

Time point given: newly diagnosed GD, antithyroid drugs for less than 3 months. Construction of the TCR library relied on RNA isolated from PBMCs. Arm-PCR with iRepertoire HTBI primers amplified the CDR3 regions for these TCR beta libraries. TCRdb analysed the multiplex PCR reads with MiXCR anew, one entry per CDR3 protein. The data show 360,000 or so distinct CDR3 sequences, around 15% seen once. The V and J ends lost 8 bases and 4 bases respectively, with 19 bases between them. The CDR3 covers 15 residues. These data were likewise used in another study, on T cells in Graves' hyperthyroidism and ophthalmopathy.

V is TRBV12-3 or TRBV12-4 and J is TRBJ2-3; D is possibly TRBD1 (6 bases). The sequence came from a woman between 18 and 29 years old with Graves disease. Here the sequenced sample was peripheral blood mononuclear cells (PBMCs), taken at new diagnosis, from a patient treated with antithyroid drugs. The DNA of the CDR3 is TGTGCCAGCGGGGGCAGGGCGGGCTGGGCAGATACGCAGTATTTT. This translates into CASGGRAGWADTQYF.